What follows are 20 T cell receptor beta chains derived from one specimen sequenced in a study of blood T cell repertoires in COVID-19. Here immunoSEQ multiplex PCR was the method, and the copy in TCRdb shows in-frame clones only, minus some. The table has about 120,000 clones, more than 65% seen once. The sample comprised peripheral blood. The receptor set was obtained from a woman in her 70s with acute or convalescent COVID-19.

The CDR3: CASRGGEGVNEKLFF. CDR3 DNA: TGTGCCAGCAGGGGCGGTGAGGGTGTGAACGAAAAACTGTTTTTT. The chain employs TRBV21-1 and TRBJ1-4. TRBV21-1 is termed a pseudogene. The CDR3 runs 15 residues.

This clone was picked up a small number of times. The same CDR3 also results from other DNA sequences found in this sample. The CDR3, as DNA: TGTGCCAGCAGCTTCGGACAGCTCAATTCACCCCTCCACTTT. Translated: CASSFGQLNSPLHF. V is TRBV27 and J is TRBJ1-6; weak D call: TRBD1 (6 bases). The V gene lost 6 bases and the J gene lost 7 bases, with 13 bases spanning the gap. The CDR3 spans 14 residues. CDR1 and CDR2 (germline): MNHEY, SMNVEV (reference sequence).

The chain employs TRBV29-1 and TRBJ2-7, with a tentative D call TRBD1 (6 bases). Germline V gene data show CDR1 as SQVTM and CDR2 as ANQGSEA. Trimming shortened V by 7 bases and J by 3 bases, and 10 bases separated the two germline ends. The length of the CDR3 is 11 residues. CDR3 region: CSGKQGYEQYF. The CDR3 DNA reads as TGCAGCGGGAAACAGGGCTACGAGCAGTACTTC.

This clone came up a few times. The chain links TRBV5-4 to TRBJ2-7, with D perhaps matching TRBD2 (6 bases). V dropped 5 bases and J dropped 6 bases, with 15 bases sitting between them. The CDR3 contains 13 residues. Germline V gene sequence: CDR1 SGHNT, CDR2 YYREEE (reference sequence). DNA of the CDR3: TGTGCCAGCAGGGCAGGGACTCGGGGCGAGCAGTACTTC. Amino acid sequence: CASRAGTRGEQYF.

V usage is TRBV27 and J usage is TRBJ2-5; maybe TRBD1 (6 bases). Deletions cut 5 bases from V and 2 bases from J, with 15 bases between. There are 15 residues in the CDR3. Germline V gene data show CDR1 as MNHEY and CDR2 as SMNVEV (reference sequence). CDR3: CASSPSTGQQETQYF. The DNA of the CDR3 is TGTGCCAGCAGTCCCTCCACAGGGCAGCAAGAGACCCAGTACTTC.

This clone has more than one count but fewer than ten. DNA of the CDR3: TGTGCCAGCAGCGTCGACGCGACAGGGGCCTACGAGCAGTACTTC. Amino acid sequence: CASSVDATGAYEQYF. The chain combines TRBV6-5 with TRBJ2-7; TRBD1 agrees at 8 bases. This CDR3 is built from 15 residues. Germline V CDR1 and CDR2: MNHEY, SVGAGI. V shed 6 bases, J shed 2 bases, and the junction held 9 bases outside the gene matches.

The chain is built from TRBV5-6 and TRBJ1-1, with unresolved D. There are 13 residues in the CDR3. V was shortened by 4 bases and J by 6 bases, with 13 bases between the two germline ends. Per the germline V gene, CDR1 is SGHDT and CDR2 is YYEEEE. The CDR3 is CASSPSLVSEAFF. The CDR3 region has the DNA TGTGCCAGCAGCCCGAGTCTGGTGTCTGAAGCTTTCTTT.

V gene TRBV2 combines with J gene TRBJ2-3; unclear D gene. This CDR3 spans 16 amino acids. V shed 2 bases and J shed 0 bases, with 12 bases lying between them. CDR1 and CDR2 (germline): SNHLY, FYNNEI. CDR3 DNA: TGTGCCAGCAGTGAATTCGTAGAAACTAGCACAGATACGCAGTATTTT. Its protein is CASSEFVETSTDTQYF.

The chain carries TRBV7-8 and TRBJ2-2; tentatively, D is TRBD1 (6 bases). CDR1 and CDR2 (germline): SGHVS, FQNEAQ. This CDR3 comprises 18 residues. The V gene lost 4 bases and the J gene lost 0 bases, with 18 bases spanning the gap. DNA for the CDR3: TGTGCCAGCAGCTACGTCCCCCTGCAGGGGCCGAACACCGGGGAGCTGTTTTTT. As protein: CASSYVPLQGPNTGELFF.

There are a few counts of this clone. This chain uses TRBV5-5 with TRBJ1-3; the D is unclear. Per the germline V gene, CDR1 is SGHKS and CDR2 is YYEKEE (reference sequence). Between the trimmed V and J ends, which lost 2 bases and 3 bases, there was a span of 12 bases. This CDR3 is 15 amino acids long. The CDR3, as DNA: TGTGCCAGCAGCTTTGAGGGTTTTTTTGGAAACACCATATATTTT. Translating gives CASSFEGFFGNTIYF. Variable domain in full (rest from reference TRBV5-5 and TRBJ1-3): DAGVTQSPTHLIKTRGQQVTLRCSPISGHKSVSWYQQVLGQGPQFIFQYYEKEERGRGNFPDRFSARQFPNYSSELNVNALLLGDSALYLCASSFEGFFGNTIYFGEGSWLTVV.

This sequence joins TRBV6-5 and TRBJ1-2; TRBD1 is a possible D gene (5 bases). The CDR3 has 14 amino acids. V was pared by 4 bases and J by 1 base, with 10 bases between. Germline V gene lookup returns CDR1 MNHEY and CDR2 SVGAGI. The CDR3 loop is CASSSGNSNYGYTF. The CDR3 nucleotides read TGTGCCAGCAGTTCAGGGAACAGTAACTATGGCTACACCTTC.

V is TRBV5-1 and J is TRBJ1-2, with D perhaps TRBD1 (5 bases). V was cut by 0 bases and J by 4 bases, with 10 bases left in between. The CDR3 sequence is 14 residues long. Per germline, CDR1 SGHRS and CDR2 YFSETQ. CDR3 residues: CASSLGQWPYGYTF. DNA for the CDR3: TGCGCCAGCAGCTTGGGACAGTGGCCCTATGGCTACACCTTC.

There are a few counts of this clone. This chain uses TRBV7-2 with TRBJ1-6; 12 bases match TRBD1. With V trimmed by 0 bases and J by 10 bases, 10 bases remained unmatched. The CDR3 is made up of 18 amino acids. The germline CDR1 and CDR2 sequences are SGHTA and FQGNSA. The CDR3: CASSLASVGTGGASPLHF. The DNA for the CDR3 is TGTGCCAGCAGCTTAGCCTCCGTTGGGACAGGGGGCGCGTCACCCCTCCACTTT.

V gene TRBV14 combines with J gene TRBJ2-1; 8 positions match TRBD1. CDR3 length: 16 residues. Germline loops: CDR1 SGHDN, CDR2 FVKESK. J gave up 6 bases and V 0 bases, and 7 bases lay outside the gene matches. The DNA of the CDR3 is TGTGCCAGCAGCCAAGATATTAGCCAGGGGGCCAATGAGCAGTTCTTC. Amino acids: CASSQDISQGANEQFF.

As to this clone: One end of the junction varies from germline; a read error may be responsible. The rearrangement uses TRBV3-1 (or the pseudogene TRBV3-2) and TRBJ2-1; tentative D call: TRBD2 (6 bases). The V gene's germline CDR1 is LGHDT and CDR2 YNNKEL (reference sequence). This CDR3 contains 13 residues. The CDR3 sequence is CASSPRGYSEQFF. CDR3 nucleotide sequence: TGTGCCAGCAGCCCGCGGGGTTACAGTGAGCAGTTCTTC.

The chain's CDR3 is CASSLGGSGNIQYF. The DNA of the CDR3 is TGTGCCAGCAGCCTAGGGGGCAGCGGAAACATTCAGTACTTC. The rearrangement links TRBV5-5 to TRBJ2-4; 7 nucleotides line up with TRBD1. The V segment lost 4 bases and the J segment 6 bases; nucleotides outside the gene matches: 7. Germline assignment: CDR1 SGHKS and CDR2 YYEKEE (reference sequence). This CDR3 contains 14 residues. Drawing the rest from reference TRBV5-5 and TRBJ2-4, the complete variable domain is DAGVTQSPTHLIKTRGQQVTLRCSPISGHKSVSWYQQVLGQGPQFIFQYYEKEERGRGNFPDRFSARQFPNYSSELNVNALLLGDSALYLCASSLGGSGNIQYFGAGTRLSVL.

This clone turned up a few times. The V call is TRBV25-1, the J call TRBJ1-2, with 7 bases matching TRBD1. The CDR3 loop spans 16 amino acids. Germline assignment: CDR1 MGHDK and CDR2 SYGVNS. J gave up 1 base and V 1 base, and 6 bases lay outside the gene matches. CDR3 amino acids: CASSEWGDRYNYGYTF. DNA of the CDR3: TGTGCCAGCAGTGAATGGGGGGACAGATATAACTATGGCTACACCTTC.

This chain links TRBV30 with TRBJ1-1; perhaps TRBD1 as D (5 bases). This CDR3 comprises 11 residues. With 5 bases removed from V and 9 bases from J, the gap between germline ends came to 13 bases. Germline values: CDR1 GTSNPN, CDR2 SVGIG (reference sequence). The CDR3 coding sequence is TGTGCCTGGGTCGATGACAGCCAAGCTTTCTTT. This sequence encodes CAWVDDSQAFF.

This chain joins TRBV28 and TRBJ2-2, with 7 bases that match TRBD1. CDR3 size: 15 residues. The J segment lost 5 bases and the V segment lost 6 bases, leaving 9 bases of the junction unmatched. Germline V gives CDR1 MDHEN, CDR2 SYDVKM. CDR3 DNA sequence: TGTGCCAGCAGGGCCAGGGGGTTAAGGACCGGGGAGCTGTTTTTT. The encoded protein is CASRARGLRTGELFF. Based on the CDR3 plus reference TRBV28 and TRBJ2-2, the full variable domain is DVKVTQSSRYLVKRTGEKVFLECVQDMDHENMFWYRQDPGLGLRLIYFSYDVKMKEKGDIPEGYSVSREKKERFSLILESASTNQTSMYLCASRARGLRTGELFFGEGSRLTVL.

Only one count was recorded for this clone. The rearrangement joins TRBV18 to TRBJ2-6; D possibly corresponds to TRBD2 (5 bases). This CDR3 comprises 14 residues. V lost 3 bases and J 4 bases, leaving 7 bases between the germline ends. CDR1 and CDR2 (germline): KGHSH, LQKENI. CDR3 bases: TGTGCCAGCTCACCGGACTCCGGGGCCAACGTCCTGACTTTC. Its translation is CASSPDSGANVLTF. The whole variable domain, remainder taken from reference TRBV18 and TRBJ2-6, is NAGVMQNPRHLVRRRGQEARLRCSPMKGHSHVYWYRQLPEEGLKFMVYLQKENIIDESGMPKERFSAEFPKEGPSILRIQQVVRGDSAAYFCASSPDSGANVLTFGAGSRLTVL.